Shown below are 13 T cell receptor beta chains from a single sample sequenced in a study of CXCR3-negative and CXCR3-positive naive CD8 T cells. Via 5' RACE with UMI labels, TRB cDNA libraries were prepared. Following a re-call of the 5' RACE reads, TCRdb has one entry per CDR3 protein and lacks DNA. The data include fewer than 55,000 distinct CDR3 sequences; the top ten clones carry about 1.6%. Sequencing was carried out using naive CXCR3- CD8+ T cells from blood. Subset of the sample: CD45RO-CCR7+CD27+CD95- naive CD8+ T cells lacking CXCR3 (TNR3-). The origin of the receptors is a human donor in good health. Some clones in this sample may be carry-over from other donors' samples.

The chain recombines TRBV11-2 with TRBJ2-5; TCRdb outputs TRBD2, but without DNA this stays unchecked. The CDR3 runs 17 residues. Germline V lookup: CDR1 SGHAT, CDR2 FQNNGV. The chain's CDR3 is CASSLPRYGAEKETQYF.

This rearrangement joins TRBV29-1 to TRBJ1-1. This CDR3 has 14 amino acids. CDR1 is SQVTM and CDR2 is ANQGSEA in the germline V gene. CDR3 loop: CSAEGPTAETEAFF.

CDR3: CSARDLRSGDTDTQYF. This sequence joins TRBV20-1 and TRBJ2-3; without DNA, the TCRdb call of TRBD2 cannot be checked. The CDR3 consists of 16 residues. CDR1 is DFQATT and CDR2 is SNEGSKA in the germline V gene (reference sequence).

The chain couples TRBV6-6 to TRBJ1-3. Germline-derived CDR1 and CDR2 are MNHNY and SVGAGI (reference sequence). This CDR3 spans 19 amino acids. The CDR3 protein is CASSYYDSRDRPSGNTIYF.

The chain carries TRBV9 and TRBJ1-2; the TRBD1 assignment by TCRdb is unverifiable without DNA. The CDR3 is 11 residues long. Germline V gives CDR1 SGDLS, CDR2 YYNGEE. The CDR3 loop is CASSAPKGYTF.

The chain couples TRBV7-6 to TRBJ1-6; there is no DNA to check the TCRdb D call of TRBD1. The CDR3 has 13 amino acids. Germline assignment: CDR1 SGHVS and CDR2 FNYEAQ. The CDR3 region is CASIGTGNSPLHF. Filled out from reference TRBV7-6 and TRBJ1-6, the complete variable domain reads GAGVSQSPRYKVTKRGQDVALRCDPISGHVSLYWYRQALGQGPEFLTYFNYEAQQDKSGLPNDRFSAERPEGSISTLTIQRTEQRDSAMYRCASIGTGNSPLHFGNGTRLTVT.

The gene calls are TRBV6-6 and TRBJ2-2. This CDR3 has 12 amino acids. The germline gives CDR1 MNHNY, CDR2 SVGAGI (reference sequence). CDR3 residues: CASSYSIGELFF.

The V call is TRBV12-3 or TRBV12-4, the J call TRBJ2-1. The CDR3 is 15 amino acids. CDR3 sequence reads: CASSSSGSTHNEQFF.

The chain recombines TRBV4-3 with TRBJ2-1. Looked up from germline, CDR1 is LGHNA and CDR2 is YSLEER. There are 14 residues in the CDR3. This CDR3 reads CASSQGYGDNEQFF.

This clonotype counts as medium-sized (0.01 to 0.1%) by frequency. The V and J genes are TRBV28 and TRBJ2-3; the D gene TCRdb calls, TRBD1, cannot be checked with no DNA. Germline CDR1 and CDR2: MDHEN and SYDVKM. The CDR3 contains 17 residues. Here the CDR3 reads CASSPLVEYASTDTQYF.

V usage is TRBV25-1 and J usage is TRBJ2-7; there is no DNA to check the TCRdb D call of TRBD2. The CDR3 totals 14 residues. CDR1 is MGHDK, CDR2 SYGVNS, per germline. CDR3 sequence reads: CATASSGRSYEQYF.

The gene calls are TRBV2 and TRBJ2-7; no DNA is available, so the TRBD1 call from TCRdb remains unchecked. This CDR3 spans 14 amino acids. CDR1 is SNHLY and CDR2 is FYNNEI in the germline V gene. This chain's CDR3 is CASSDSGQGYEQYF.

V and J are TRBV2 and TRBJ2-1; lacking DNA, the TRBD1 call made by TCRdb goes unchecked. From germline, CDR1 is SNHLY and CDR2 FYNNEI. The CDR3 runs to 15 residues. The CDR3 spells CASRSSGMSYNEQFF.